This T cell receptor (beta chain) was recorded in a study of blood T cells in healthy people across ages. The ends were cut back, 5 bases at V and 7 bases at J, with 23 bases in the middle. The CDR3 contains 16 residues. CDR1 and CDR2 (germline): SGHAT, FQNNGV. The table lists this clonotype with a few counts. Its antigen remains unidentified. The second PCR ran about 6 to 12 cycles with a sample-barcoded 5' primer and J-beta primers. A tag from a template-switch adaptor with 12 random nucleotides marked each cDNA molecule. TCRdb called the 5' RACE reads again in MiXCR, with one record for every CDR3 protein. The table includes 1.5 million to 2 million distinct CDR3 sequences, 28% detected once. Study observations and caveats: There were more naive CD4+ cells and higher diversity in long-lived donors than in aged donors.

Sequenced material: blood. J is TRBJ2-5 and V is TRBV11-2; tentatively, D is TRBD2 (6 bases). This TCR came from a woman in her twenties or thirties in good health. The CDR3 reads CASSTPAGSTFGTQYF. DNA of the CDR3: TGTGCCAGCAGCACCCCAGCGGGCTCAACCTTTGGGACCCAGTACTTC.